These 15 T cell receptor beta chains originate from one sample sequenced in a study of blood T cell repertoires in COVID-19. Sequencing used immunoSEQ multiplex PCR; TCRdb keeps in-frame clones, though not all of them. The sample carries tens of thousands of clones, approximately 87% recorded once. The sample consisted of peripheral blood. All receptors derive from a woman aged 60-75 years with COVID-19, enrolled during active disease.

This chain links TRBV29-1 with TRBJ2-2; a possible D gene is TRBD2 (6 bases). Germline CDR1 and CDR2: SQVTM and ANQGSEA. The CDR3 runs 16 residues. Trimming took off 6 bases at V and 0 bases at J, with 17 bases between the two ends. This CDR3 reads CSVASLTGANTGELFF. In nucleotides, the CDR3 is TGCAGCGTCGCTAGCCTCACGGGGGCGAACACCGGGGAGCTGTTTTTT.

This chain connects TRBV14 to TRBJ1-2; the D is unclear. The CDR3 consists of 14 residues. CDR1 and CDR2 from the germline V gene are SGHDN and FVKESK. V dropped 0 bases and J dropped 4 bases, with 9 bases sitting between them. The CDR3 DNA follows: TGTGCCAGCAGCCAAGATCTCAACAGCTATGGCTACACCTTC. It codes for CASSQDLNSYGYTF.

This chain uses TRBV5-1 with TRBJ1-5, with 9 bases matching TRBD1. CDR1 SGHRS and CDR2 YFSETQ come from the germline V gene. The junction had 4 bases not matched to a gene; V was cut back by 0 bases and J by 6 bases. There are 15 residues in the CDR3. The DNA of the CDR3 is TGCGCCAGCAGCTTGGCCGGGACAGGGAGTCAGCCCCAGCATTTT. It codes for CASSLAGTGSQPQHF. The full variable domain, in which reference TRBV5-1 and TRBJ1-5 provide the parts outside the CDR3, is KAGVTQTPRYLIKTRGQQVTLSCSPISGHRSVSWYQQTPGQGLQFLFEYFSETQRNKGNFPGRFSGRQFSNSRSEMNVSTLELGDSALYLCASSLAGTGSQPQHFGDGTRLSIL.

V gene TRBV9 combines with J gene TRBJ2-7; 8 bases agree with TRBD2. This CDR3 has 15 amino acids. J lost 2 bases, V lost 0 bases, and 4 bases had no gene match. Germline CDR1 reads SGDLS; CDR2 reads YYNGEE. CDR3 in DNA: TGTGCCAGCAGCGTAGGTACTAGCGGAACCTACGAGCAGTACTTC. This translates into CASSVGTSGTYEQYF.

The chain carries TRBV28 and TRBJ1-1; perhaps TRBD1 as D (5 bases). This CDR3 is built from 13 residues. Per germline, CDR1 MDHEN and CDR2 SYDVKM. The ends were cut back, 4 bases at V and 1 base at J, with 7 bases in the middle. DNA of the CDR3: TGTGCCAGCAGTTCCCAGGGGAACACTGAAGCTTTCTTT. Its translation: CASSSQGNTEAFF.

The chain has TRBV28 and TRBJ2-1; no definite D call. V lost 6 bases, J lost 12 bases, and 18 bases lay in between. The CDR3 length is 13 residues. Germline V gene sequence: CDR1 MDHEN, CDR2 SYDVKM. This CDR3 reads CASSSTPLSGQFF. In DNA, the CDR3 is TGTGCCAGCAGCTCGACGCCCCTCTCGGGGCAGTTCTTC.

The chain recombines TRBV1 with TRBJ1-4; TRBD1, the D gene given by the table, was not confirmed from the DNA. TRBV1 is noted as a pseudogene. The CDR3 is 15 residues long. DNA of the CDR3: TGCACCAGCAGCCAAGGAGGTGGGGGCGATGAAAAACTGTTTTTT. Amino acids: CTSSQGGGGDEKLFF.

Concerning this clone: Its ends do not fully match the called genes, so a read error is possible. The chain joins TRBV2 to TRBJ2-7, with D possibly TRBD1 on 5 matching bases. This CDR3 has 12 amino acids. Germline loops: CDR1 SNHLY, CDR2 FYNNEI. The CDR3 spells CASSEYGQGGNF. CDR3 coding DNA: TGTGCCAGCAGTGAATATGGGCAGGGTGGGAACTTC. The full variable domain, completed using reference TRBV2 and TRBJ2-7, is EPEVTQTPSHQVTQMGQEVILRCVPISNHLYFYWYRQILGQKVEFLVSFYNNEISEKSEIFDDQFSVERPDGSNFTLKIRSTKLEDSAMYFCASSEYGQGGNFGPGTRLTVT.

CDR3 nucleotides: TGTGCCAGCTCATACAGGGATCCAACTAATGAAAAACTGTTTTTT. It yields the protein CASSYRDPTNEKLFF. The chain uses TRBV18 and TRBJ1-4; a weak D match, TRBD1 (6 bases). The V gene's germline CDR1 is KGHSH and CDR2 LQKENI. The length of the CDR3 is 15 residues. With 5 bases removed from V and 0 bases from J, the gap between germline ends came to 10 bases.

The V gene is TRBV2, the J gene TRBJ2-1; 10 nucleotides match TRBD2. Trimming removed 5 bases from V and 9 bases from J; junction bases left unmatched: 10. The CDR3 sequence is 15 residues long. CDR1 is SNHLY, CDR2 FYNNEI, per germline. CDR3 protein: CASSTWGLASGEQFF. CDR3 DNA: TGTGCCAGCAGTACCTGGGGACTAGCGTCGGGTGAGCAGTTCTTC.

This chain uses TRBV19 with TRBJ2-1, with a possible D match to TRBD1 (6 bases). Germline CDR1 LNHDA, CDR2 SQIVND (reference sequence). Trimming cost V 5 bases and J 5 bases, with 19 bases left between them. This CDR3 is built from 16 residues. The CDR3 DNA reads TGTGCCAGTAGTGACAGGACTGGCCCCGGGGACAATGAGCAGTTCTTC. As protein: CASSDRTGPGDNEQFF.

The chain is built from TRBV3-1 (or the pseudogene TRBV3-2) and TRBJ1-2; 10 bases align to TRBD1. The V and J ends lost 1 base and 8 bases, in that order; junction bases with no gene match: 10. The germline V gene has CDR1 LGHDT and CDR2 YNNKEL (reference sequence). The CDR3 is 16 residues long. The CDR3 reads CASSQVSDRGRGGYTF. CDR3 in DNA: TGTGCCAGCAGCCAAGTCTCCGACAGGGGGCGCGGGGGCTACACCTTC.

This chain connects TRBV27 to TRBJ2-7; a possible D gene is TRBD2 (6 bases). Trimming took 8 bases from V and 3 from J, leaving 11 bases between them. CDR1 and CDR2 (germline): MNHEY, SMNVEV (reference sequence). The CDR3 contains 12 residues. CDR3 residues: CASGGSVYEQYF. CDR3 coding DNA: TGTGCCAGCGGGGGGTCCGTCTACGAGCAGTACTTC.

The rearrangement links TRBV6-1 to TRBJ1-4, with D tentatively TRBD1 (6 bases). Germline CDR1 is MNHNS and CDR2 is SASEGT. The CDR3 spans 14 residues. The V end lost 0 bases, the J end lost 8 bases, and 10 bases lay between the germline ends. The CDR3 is CASSEATGKEKLFF. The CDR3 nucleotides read TGTGCCAGCAGTGAAGCAACAGGGAAAGAAAAACTGTTTTTT.

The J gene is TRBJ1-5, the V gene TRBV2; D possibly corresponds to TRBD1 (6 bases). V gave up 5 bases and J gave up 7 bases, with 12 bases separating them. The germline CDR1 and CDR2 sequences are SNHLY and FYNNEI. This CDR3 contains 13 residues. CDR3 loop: CASSSGTNQPQHF. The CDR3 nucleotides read TGTGCCAGCAGTTCTGGGACAAACCAGCCCCAGCATTTT.